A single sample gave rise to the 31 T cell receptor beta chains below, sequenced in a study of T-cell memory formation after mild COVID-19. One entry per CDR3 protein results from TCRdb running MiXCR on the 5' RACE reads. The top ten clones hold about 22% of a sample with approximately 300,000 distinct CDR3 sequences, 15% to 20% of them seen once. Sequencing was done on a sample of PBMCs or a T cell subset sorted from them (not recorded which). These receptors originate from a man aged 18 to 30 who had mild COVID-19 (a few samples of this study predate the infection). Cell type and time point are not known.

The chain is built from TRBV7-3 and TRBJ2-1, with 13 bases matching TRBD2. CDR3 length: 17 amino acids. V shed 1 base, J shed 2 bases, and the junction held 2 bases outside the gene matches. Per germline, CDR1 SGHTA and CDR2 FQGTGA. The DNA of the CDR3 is TGTGCCAGCAGCTTAAGGACTAGCGGGGGCCCCTACAATGAGCAGTTCTTC. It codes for CASSLRTSGGPYNEQFF.

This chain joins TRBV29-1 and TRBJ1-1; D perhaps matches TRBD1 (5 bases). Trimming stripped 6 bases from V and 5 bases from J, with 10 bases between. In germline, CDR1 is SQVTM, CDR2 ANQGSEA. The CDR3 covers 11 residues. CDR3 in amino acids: CSVARVTEAFF. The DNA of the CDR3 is TGCAGCGTCGCCAGGGTTACTGAAGCTTTCTTT.

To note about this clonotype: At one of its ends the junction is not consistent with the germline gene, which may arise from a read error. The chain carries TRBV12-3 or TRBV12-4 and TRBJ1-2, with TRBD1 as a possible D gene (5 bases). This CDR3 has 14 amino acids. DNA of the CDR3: TGTGCCAGCAGTTTTCAGGGCCCCTACTATGGCTACCCCTTC. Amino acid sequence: CASSFQGPYYGYPF.

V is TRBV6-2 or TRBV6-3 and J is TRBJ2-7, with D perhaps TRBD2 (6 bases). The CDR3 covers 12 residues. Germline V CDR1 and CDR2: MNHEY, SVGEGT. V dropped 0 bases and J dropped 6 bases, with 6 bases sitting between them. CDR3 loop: CASSYSGGEQYV. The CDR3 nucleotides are TGTGCCAGCAGTTACTCGGGGGGCGAGCAGTACGTC.

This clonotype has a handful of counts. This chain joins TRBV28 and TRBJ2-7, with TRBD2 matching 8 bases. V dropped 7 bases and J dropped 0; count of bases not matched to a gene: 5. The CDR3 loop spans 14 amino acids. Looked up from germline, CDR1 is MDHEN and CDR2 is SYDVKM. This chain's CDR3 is CASTTGGFSYEQYV. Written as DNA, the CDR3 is TGTGCCAGCACCACGGGGGGGTTCTCCTACGAGCAGTACGTC.

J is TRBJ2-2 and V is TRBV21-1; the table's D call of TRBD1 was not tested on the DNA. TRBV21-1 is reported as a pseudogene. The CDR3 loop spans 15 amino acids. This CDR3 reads CASRSPGSNTWELFF. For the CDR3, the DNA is TGTGCCAGCAGATCACCGGGATCGAACACCTGGGAGCTGTTTTTT.

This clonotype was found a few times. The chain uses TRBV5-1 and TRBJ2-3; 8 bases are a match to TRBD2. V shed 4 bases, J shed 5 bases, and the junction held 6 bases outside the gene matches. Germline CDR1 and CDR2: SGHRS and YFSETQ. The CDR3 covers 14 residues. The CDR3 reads CASSPGGVRDTQYF. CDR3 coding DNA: TGCGCCAGCAGCCCGGGGGGGGTCAGAGATACGCAGTATTTT.

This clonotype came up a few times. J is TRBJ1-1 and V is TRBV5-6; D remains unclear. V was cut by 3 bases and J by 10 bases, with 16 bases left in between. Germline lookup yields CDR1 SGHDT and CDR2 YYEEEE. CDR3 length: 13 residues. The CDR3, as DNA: TGTGCCAGCAGCTCCCTAGATCAAGCTGGAGCTTTCTTT. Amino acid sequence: CASSSLDQAGAFF.

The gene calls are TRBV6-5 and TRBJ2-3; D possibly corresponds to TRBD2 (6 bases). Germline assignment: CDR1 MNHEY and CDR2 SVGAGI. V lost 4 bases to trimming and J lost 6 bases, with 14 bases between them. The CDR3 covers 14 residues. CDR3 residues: CASSWGGARDTQYF. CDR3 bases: TGTGCCAGCAGTTGGGGCGGGGCCCGGGATACGCAGTATTTT.

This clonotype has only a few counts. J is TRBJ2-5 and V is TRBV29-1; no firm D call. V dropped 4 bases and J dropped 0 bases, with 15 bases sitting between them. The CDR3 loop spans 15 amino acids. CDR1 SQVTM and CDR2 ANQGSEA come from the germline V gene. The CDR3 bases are TGCAGCGTTGCACCAACTGGTCGAGACCAAGAGACCCAGTACTTC. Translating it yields CSVAPTGRDQETQYF.

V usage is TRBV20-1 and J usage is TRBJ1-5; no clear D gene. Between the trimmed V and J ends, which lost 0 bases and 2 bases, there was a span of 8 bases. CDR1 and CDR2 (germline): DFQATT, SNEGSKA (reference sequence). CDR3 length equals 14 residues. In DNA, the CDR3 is TGCAGTGCTAGAGAAAGGAGGGGCAATCAGCCCCAGCATTTT. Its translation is CSARERRGNQPQHF.

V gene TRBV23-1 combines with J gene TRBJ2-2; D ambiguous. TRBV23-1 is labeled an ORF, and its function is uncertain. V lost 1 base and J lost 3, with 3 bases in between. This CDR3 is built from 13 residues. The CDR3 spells CASSQFYTGELFF. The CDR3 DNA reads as TGCGCCAGCAGTCAATTTTACACCGGGGAGCTGTTTTTT.

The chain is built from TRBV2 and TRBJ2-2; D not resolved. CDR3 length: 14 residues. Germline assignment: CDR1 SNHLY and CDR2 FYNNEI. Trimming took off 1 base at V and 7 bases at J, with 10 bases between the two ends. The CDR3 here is CASSEGGSGGELFF. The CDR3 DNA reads TGTGCCAGCAGTGAAGGGGGATCCGGCGGGGAGCTGTTTTTT.

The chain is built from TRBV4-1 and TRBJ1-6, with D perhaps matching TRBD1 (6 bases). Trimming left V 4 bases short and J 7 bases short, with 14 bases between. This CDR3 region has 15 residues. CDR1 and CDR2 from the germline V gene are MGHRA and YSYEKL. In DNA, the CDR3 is TGCGCCAGCAGCCGGGGGGGGCGTCAAAATTCACCCCTCCACTTT. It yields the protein CASSRGGRQNSPLHF.

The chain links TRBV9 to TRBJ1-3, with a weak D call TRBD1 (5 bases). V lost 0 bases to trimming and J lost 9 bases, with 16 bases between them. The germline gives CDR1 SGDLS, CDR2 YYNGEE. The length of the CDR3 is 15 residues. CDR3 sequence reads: CASSVGQGLVGTIYF. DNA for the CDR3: TGTGCCAGCAGCGTAGGTCAGGGCCTGGTAGGCACCATATATTTT.

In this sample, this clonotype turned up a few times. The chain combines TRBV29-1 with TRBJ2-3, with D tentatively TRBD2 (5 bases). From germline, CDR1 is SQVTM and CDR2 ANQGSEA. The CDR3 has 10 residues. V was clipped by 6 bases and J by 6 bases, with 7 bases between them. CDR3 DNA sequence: TGCAGCGTAATAGCGGATACGCAGTATTTT. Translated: CSVIADTQYF.

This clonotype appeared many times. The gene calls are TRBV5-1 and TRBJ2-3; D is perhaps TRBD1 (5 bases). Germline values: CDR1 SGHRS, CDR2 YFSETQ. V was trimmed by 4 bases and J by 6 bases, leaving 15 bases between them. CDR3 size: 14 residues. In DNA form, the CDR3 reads TGCGCCAGCAGCCCCGGCAGGGCGGAGGATACGCAGTATTTT. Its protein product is CASSPGRAEDTQYF.

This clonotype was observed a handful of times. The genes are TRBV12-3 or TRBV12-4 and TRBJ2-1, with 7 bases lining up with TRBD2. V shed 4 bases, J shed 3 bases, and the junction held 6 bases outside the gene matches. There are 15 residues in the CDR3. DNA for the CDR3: TGTGCCAGCAGTTCGAACAAGCGGGGCTACAATGAGCAGTTCTTC. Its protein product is CASSSNKRGYNEQFF.

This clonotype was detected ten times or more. CDR3 bases: TGTGCCAGCAGTTTAAGGGACTCTGGGGCCAACGTCCTGACTTTC. This translates into CASSLRDSGANVLTF. This chain uses TRBV12-3 or TRBV12-4 with TRBJ2-6; no reliable D call. CDR3 size: 15 residues. The ends were cut back, 2 bases at V and 0 bases at J, with 5 bases in the middle.

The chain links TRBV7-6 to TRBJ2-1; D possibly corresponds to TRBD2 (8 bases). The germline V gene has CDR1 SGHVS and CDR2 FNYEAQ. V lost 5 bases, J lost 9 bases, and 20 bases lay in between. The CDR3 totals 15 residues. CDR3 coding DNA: TGTGCCAGCAGCCGACAGGGACTAGTTGAGGTTGAGCAGTTCTTC. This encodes CASSRQGLVEVEQFF.

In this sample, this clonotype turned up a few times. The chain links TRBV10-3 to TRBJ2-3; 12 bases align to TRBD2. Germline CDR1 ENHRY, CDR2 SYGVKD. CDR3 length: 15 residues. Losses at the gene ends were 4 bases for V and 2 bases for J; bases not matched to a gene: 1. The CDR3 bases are TGTGCCATCAGTGGACTAGCGGGGGCCACAGATACGCAGTATTTT. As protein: CAISGLAGATDTQYF.

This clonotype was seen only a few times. The CDR3 spells CASSPTSGGRDSETQYF. The CDR3 DNA is TGCGCCAGCAGCCCGACTAGCGGGGGGCGGGATTCCGAGACCCAGTACTTC. V usage is TRBV5-1 and J usage is TRBJ2-5; TRBD2 matches 13 bases. CDR1 and CDR2 (germline): SGHRS, YFSETQ. The ends lost 4 bases at V and 5 bases at J; junction bases unmatched: 11. This CDR3 has 17 amino acids.

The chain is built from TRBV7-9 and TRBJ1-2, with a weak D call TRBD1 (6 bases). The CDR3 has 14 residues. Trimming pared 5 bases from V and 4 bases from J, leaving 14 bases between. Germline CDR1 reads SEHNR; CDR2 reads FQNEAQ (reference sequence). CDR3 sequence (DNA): TGTGCCAGCAGCGATTCAACGGACAGCTATGGCTACACCTTC. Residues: CASSDSTDSYGYTF.

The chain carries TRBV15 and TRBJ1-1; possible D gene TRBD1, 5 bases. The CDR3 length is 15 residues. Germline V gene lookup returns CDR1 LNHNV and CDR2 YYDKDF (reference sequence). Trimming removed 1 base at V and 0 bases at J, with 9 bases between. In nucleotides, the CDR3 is TGTGCCACCAGCAGAGGAGACAGCTTGAACACTGAAGCTTTCTTT. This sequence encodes CATSRGDSLNTEAFF.

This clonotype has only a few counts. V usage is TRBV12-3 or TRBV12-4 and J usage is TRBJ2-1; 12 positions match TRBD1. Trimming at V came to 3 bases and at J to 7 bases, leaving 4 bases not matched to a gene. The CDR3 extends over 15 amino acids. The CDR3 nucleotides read TGTGCCAGCAGTTTTGCGGGACAGGGGGCAAATGAGCAGTTCTTC. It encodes CASSFAGQGANEQFF.

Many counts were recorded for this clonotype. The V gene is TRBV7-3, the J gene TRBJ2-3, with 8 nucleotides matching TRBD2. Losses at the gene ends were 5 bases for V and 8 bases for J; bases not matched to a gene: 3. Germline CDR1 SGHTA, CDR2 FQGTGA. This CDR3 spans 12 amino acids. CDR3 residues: CASSLSGGTQYF. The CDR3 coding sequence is TGTGCCAGCAGCCTCAGCGGGGGTACGCAGTATTTT.

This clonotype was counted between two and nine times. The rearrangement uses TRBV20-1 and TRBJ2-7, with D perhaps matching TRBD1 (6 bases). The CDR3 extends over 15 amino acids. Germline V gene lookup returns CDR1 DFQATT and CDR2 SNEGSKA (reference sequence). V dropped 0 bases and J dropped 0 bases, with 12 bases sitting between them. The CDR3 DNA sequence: TGCAGTGCTAGAGATGGGGGACACAGCTCCTACGAGCAGTACGTC. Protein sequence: CSARDGGHSSYEQYV.

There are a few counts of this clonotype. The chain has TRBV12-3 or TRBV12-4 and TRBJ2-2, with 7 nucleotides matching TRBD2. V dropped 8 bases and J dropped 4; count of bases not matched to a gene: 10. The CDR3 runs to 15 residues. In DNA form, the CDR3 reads TGTGCCAGCGGGGATGCGGGGGTCCCCACCGGGGAGCTGTTTTTT. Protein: CASGDAGVPTGELFF.

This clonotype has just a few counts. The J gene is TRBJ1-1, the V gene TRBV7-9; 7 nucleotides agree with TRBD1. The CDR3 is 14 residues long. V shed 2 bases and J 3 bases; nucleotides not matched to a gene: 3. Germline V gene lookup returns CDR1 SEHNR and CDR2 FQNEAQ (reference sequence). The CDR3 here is CASSLTGVYTEAFF. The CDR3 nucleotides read TGTGCCAGCAGCTTAACAGGGGTGTACACTGAAGCTTTCTTT.

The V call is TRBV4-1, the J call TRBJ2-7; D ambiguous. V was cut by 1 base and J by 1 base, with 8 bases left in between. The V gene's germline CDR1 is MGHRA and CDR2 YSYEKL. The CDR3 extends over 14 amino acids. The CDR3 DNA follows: TGCGCCAGCAGCCAAGGTCTGGGGTCCTACGAGCAGTACTTC. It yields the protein CASSQGLGSYEQYF.

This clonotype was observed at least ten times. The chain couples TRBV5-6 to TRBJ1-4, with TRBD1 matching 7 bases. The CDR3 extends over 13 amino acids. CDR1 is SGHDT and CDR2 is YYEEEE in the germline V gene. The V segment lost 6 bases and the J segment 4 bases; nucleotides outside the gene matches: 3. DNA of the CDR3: TGTGCCAGCACCGGGACAGATAATGAAAAACTGTTTTTT. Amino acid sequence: CASTGTDNEKLFF.